One and the same sample provided the 25 T cell receptor beta chains below, sequenced in a study of neoadjuvant anti-PD-1 for oral cavity cancer. Time point noted: after neoadjuvant nivolumab, at surgical resection. Measured with immunoSEQ multiplex PCR; TCRdb has only the in-frame clones, and not every one. The data hold about 13,000 clones, with 67% observed a single time. The sequencing used PBMCs, collected after nivolumab (anti-PD-1) treatment. The receptors here all came from a person between 35 and 79 years old with oral cavity squamous cell carcinoma.

The chain couples TRBV9 to TRBJ2-5; 11 positions agree with TRBD2. The germline V gene encodes CDR1 SGDLS and CDR2 YYNGEE. This CDR3 is 15 amino acids long. Trimming at V came to 2 bases and at J to 3 bases, leaving 3 bases not matched to a gene. This chain's CDR3 is CASSVGLADKETQYF. CDR3 nucleotide sequence: TGTGCCAGCAGCGTGGGACTAGCGGATAAAGAGACCCAGTACTTC.

This sequence joins TRBV5-4 and TRBJ2-6; no clear D gene. This CDR3 comprises 15 residues. The V gene's germline CDR1 is SGHNT and CDR2 YYREEE (reference sequence). Deletions cut 0 bases from V and 3 bases from J, with 7 bases between. CDR3 coding DNA: TGTGCCAGCAGCTTGGAGCTTAGTGGGGCCAACGTCCTGACTTTC. It codes for CASSLELSGANVLTF.

This chain uses TRBV19 with TRBJ1-4; D may be TRBD1 (5 bases). V was cut by 7 bases and J by 7 bases, with 13 bases left in between. Germline lookup yields CDR1 LNHDA and CDR2 SQIVND (reference sequence). The CDR3 is made up of 13 amino acids. The CDR3 bases are TGTGCCAGTACTCTGAGGGGCGGTGAAAAACTGTTTTTT. Translation gives CASTLRGGEKLFF.

This clone showed up just a few times. This chain links TRBV25-1 with TRBJ2-7; D is uncertain. Trimming left V 3 bases short and J 4 bases short, with 10 bases between. The CDR3 is 13 amino acids. Germline V CDR1 and CDR2: MGHDK, SYGVNS. CDR3 protein: CASSDTLGYEQYF. As DNA, the CDR3 is TGTGCCAGCAGTGACACATTGGGATACGAGCAGTACTTC.

The chain has TRBV2 and TRBJ1-5; D possibly corresponds to TRBD1 (5 bases). This CDR3 has 12 amino acids. CDR1 and CDR2 from the germline V gene are SNHLY and FYNNEI. Trimming removed 5 bases at V and 7 bases at J, with 9 bases between. This CDR3 is CASSLSGQPQHF. CDR3 nucleotides: TGTGCCAGCAGTTTGTCAGGGCAGCCCCAGCATTTT.

The chain has TRBV6-5 and TRBJ2-7, with 8 bases aligning to TRBD1. Germline trimming cut 6 bases from V and 2 bases from J; bases unmatched to any gene: 6. This CDR3 is 14 amino acids long. From germline, CDR1 is MNHEY and CDR2 SVGAGI. The chain's CDR3 is CASRAAGGAYEQYF. CDR3 DNA: TGTGCCAGCAGGGCAGCAGGGGGCGCCTACGAGCAGTACTTC.

The V and J genes are TRBV27 and TRBJ2-7, with 10 bases fitting TRBD2. Germline V gives CDR1 MNHEY, CDR2 SMNVEV (reference sequence). The CDR3 is made up of 16 amino acids. Trimming cost V 5 bases and J 2 bases; bases outside gene matches: 9. DNA of the CDR3: TGTGCCAGCAGTCCTTTAGCGGGAGGAGCACCCTACGAGCAGTACTTC. Protein: CASSPLAGGAPYEQYF.

This clone has more than one count but fewer than ten. This rearrangement joins TRBV6-5 to TRBJ1-2, with 8 nucleotides matching TRBD1. Germline V gives CDR1 MNHEY, CDR2 SVGAGI. The CDR3 runs 15 residues. The J segment lost 3 bases and the V segment lost 0 bases, leaving 3 bases of the junction unmatched. CDR3 nucleotides: TGTGCCAGCAGTTACTCAGGGACAGGCGACTATGGCTACACCTTC. Residues: CASSYSGTGDYGYTF.

Written as DNA, the CDR3 is TGTGCCAGCAGCCCTATGAAGACCCAGTACTTC. Translation: CASSPMKTQYF. V and J are TRBV7-8 and TRBJ2-5; D unresolved. The germline gives CDR1 SGHVS, CDR2 FQNEAQ. Trimming took off 5 bases at V and 6 bases at J, with 7 bases between the two ends. The CDR3 runs to 11 residues.

This clone was recorded a few times. The rearrangement joins TRBV19 to TRBJ2-1, with no clear D. This CDR3 comprises 14 residues. With 2 bases removed from V and 5 bases from J, the gap between germline ends came to 10 bases. CDR1 LNHDA and CDR2 SQIVND come from the germline V gene (reference sequence). In nucleotides, the CDR3 is TGTGCCAGTAGTATACTGGACCGAGACAATGAGCAGTTCTTC. Protein: CASSILDRDNEQFF.

J is TRBJ1-1 and V is TRBV30, with 8 bases fitting TRBD1. This CDR3 has 14 amino acids. Trimming at V came to 2 bases and at J to 1 base, leaving 3 bases not matched to a gene. The germline V gene encodes CDR1 GTSNPN and CDR2 SVGIG (reference sequence). CDR3 sequence: CAWSRTGGNTEAFF. The CDR3 DNA reads as TGTGCCTGGAGTAGAACAGGGGGGAACACTGAAGCTTTCTTT.

This rearrangement joins TRBV6-4 to TRBJ2-5; D not certain. The ends were cut back, 4 bases at V and 5 bases at J, with 11 bases in the middle. CDR1 is MRHNA and CDR2 is SNTAGT in the germline V gene. There are 13 residues in the CDR3. In DNA, the CDR3 is TGTGCCAGCAGTGCGGACCGTGGGGAGACCCAGTACTTC. This translates into CASSADRGETQYF.

V is TRBV7-9 and J is TRBJ2-7; 12 nucleotides line up with TRBD2. The trim removed 5 bases at V and 6 bases at J, leaving 2 bases unmatched. Germline CDR1 SEHNR, CDR2 FQNEAQ (reference sequence). The CDR3 contains 13 residues. CDR3 nucleotides: TGTGCCAGCAGCCCGGGACTAGCGGGCGAGCAGTACTTC. Translated: CASSPGLAGEQYF.

This sequence joins TRBV10-1 and TRBJ1-1; D is unresolved. Germline lookup yields CDR1 WNHNN and CDR2 SYGVQD (reference sequence). This CDR3 comprises 12 residues. Trimming cost V 7 bases and J 4 bases, with 10 bases left between them. The CDR3 loop is CASKGFGTEAFF. The CDR3 nucleotides are TGCGCCAGCAAAGGGTTCGGCACTGAAGCTTTCTTT.

The rearrangement uses TRBV5-6 and TRBJ2-7, with D possibly TRBD1 on 6 matching bases. V was cut by 4 bases and J by 1 base, with 12 bases left in between. Germline V gives CDR1 SGHDT, CDR2 YYEEEE. CDR3 length: 14 amino acids. CDR3 sequence (DNA): TGTGCCAGCAGCCAATACAGGGAGTCCTACGAGCAGTACTTC. Translating gives CASSQYRESYEQYF.

This chain connects TRBV5-1 to TRBJ2-2; TRBD1 agrees at 7 bases. The CDR3 runs to 16 residues. The junction had 5 bases not matched to a gene; V was cut back by 0 bases and J by 3 bases. The germline V gene encodes CDR1 SGHRS and CDR2 YFSETQ. CDR3 residues: CASSLEGAWDTGELFF. CDR3 bases: TGCGCCAGCAGCTTGGAGGGGGCCTGGGACACCGGGGAGCTGTTTTTT.

The CDR3: CASRPPLNQPQHF. CDR3 bases: TGTGCCAGCAGGCCACCTCTCAATCAGCCCCAGCATTTT. The chain joins TRBV2 to TRBJ1-5; D not certain. The CDR3 runs 13 residues. Germline V gene lookup returns CDR1 SNHLY and CDR2 FYNNEI. V shed 6 bases and J shed 3 bases, with 9 bases lying between them.

This clone was seen a handful of times. This chain uses TRBV6-5 with TRBJ2-7; tentatively, D is TRBD1 (6 bases). Looked up from germline, CDR1 is MNHEY and CDR2 is SVGAGI. The V gene lost 2 bases and the J gene lost 0 bases, with 11 bases spanning the gap. The CDR3 is 15 amino acids. The CDR3 reads CASSYAGQSSYEQYF. The CDR3 DNA follows: TGTGCCAGCAGTTACGCCGGACAGAGCTCCTACGAGCAGTACTTC.

This clone was detected a few times. This chain links TRBV29-1 with TRBJ2-1; 8 nucleotides agree with TRBD2. V lost 4 bases and J lost 3; bases outside the gene matches: 8. Germline CDR1 is SQVTM and CDR2 is ANQGSEA. The CDR3 length is 15 residues. CDR3 in amino acids: CSVGVLADYYNEQFF. As DNA, the CDR3 is TGCAGCGTTGGGGTACTAGCGGATTACTACAATGAGCAGTTCTTC.

The chain is built from TRBV5-1 and TRBJ2-2; 9 bases match TRBD2. The germline V gene encodes CDR1 SGHRS and CDR2 YFSETQ. The ends lost 0 bases at V and 3 bases at J; junction bases unmatched: 12. This CDR3 is 19 amino acids long. In DNA form, the CDR3 reads TGCGCCAGCAGCTTGGCAGGACAGATAGCGGGAGTGGACACCGGGGAGCTGTTTTTT. Its protein is CASSLAGQIAGVDTGELFF.

The gene calls are TRBV6-1 and TRBJ2-5; no reliable D call. Trimming shortened V by 5 bases and J by 2 bases, and 3 bases separated the two germline ends. This CDR3 is built from 11 residues. Per germline, CDR1 MNHNS and CDR2 SASEGT. The chain's CDR3 is CASSRQETQYF. The CDR3 nucleotides are TGTGCCAGCAGTCGTCAAGAGACCCAGTACTTC.

The V call is TRBV27, the J call TRBJ1-2; D perhaps matches TRBD1 (5 bases). The CDR3 covers 14 residues. Trimming took off 6 bases at V and 3 bases at J, with 14 bases between the two ends. Per germline, CDR1 MNHEY and CDR2 SMNVEV (reference sequence). This chain's CDR3 is CASSVGGGYYGYTF. CDR3 bases: TGTGCCAGCAGCGTAGGTGGGGGGTACTATGGCTACACCTTC.

The chain has TRBV11-1 and TRBJ2-2; D is uncertain. The V gene lost 1 base and the J gene lost 2 bases, with 5 bases spanning the gap. CDR3 length equals 14 residues. The germline CDR1 and CDR2 sequences are SGHAT and FQDESV (reference sequence). The DNA for the CDR3 is TGTGCCAGCAGCTTAGTACAAAACACCGGGGAGCTGTTTTTT. It translates to CASSLVQNTGELFF.

This rearrangement joins TRBV2 to TRBJ2-1; TRBD1 matches 9 bases. The J segment lost 7 bases and the V segment lost 3 bases, leaving 4 bases of the junction unmatched. The length of the CDR3 is 14 residues. Germline V gene lookup returns CDR1 SNHLY and CDR2 FYNNEI. Here the CDR3 DNA reads TGTGCCAGCAGTGACGGGACAGGGAATAATGAGCAGTTCTTC. Translating it yields CASSDGTGNNEQFF.

This sequence joins TRBV7-3 and TRBJ2-1, with TRBD1 matching 7 bases. After removal of 5 bases from V and 8 bases from J, the junction contained 9 bases not matched to a gene. The CDR3 contains 14 residues. Per the germline V gene, CDR1 is SGHTA and CDR2 is FQGTGA. CDR3 in DNA: TGTGCCAGCAGCCGAGGGACAGCGCGGGATGAGCAGTTCTTC. It yields the protein CASSRGTARDEQFF.